This passage covers 23 T cell receptor beta chains from one sample sequenced in a study of T cell responses to AZD1222 COVID-19 vaccine. Sequencing was performed with immunoSEQ multiplex PCR; in TCRdb, only in-frame clones are kept and a portion is missing. This table holds about 140,000 clones, more than 70% found once. The source was peripheral blood, collected 28 days after the second AZD1222 dose. Source of these receptors: an adult who received the AZD1222 COVID-19 vaccine.

The rearrangement joins TRBV7-3 to TRBJ2-5; D might be TRBD2 (6 bases). The V and J ends lost 2 bases and 5 bases respectively, with 12 bases between them. The germline V gene has CDR1 SGHTA and CDR2 FQGTGA. The CDR3 has 14 residues. The CDR3 sequence is CASSLLGAGETQYF. In nucleotides, the CDR3 is TGTGCCAGCAGCTTACTTGGGGCGGGGGAGACCCAGTACTTC.

The V and J genes are TRBV9 and TRBJ2-5, with a possible D match to TRBD1 (5 bases). V was trimmed by 1 base and J by 4 bases, leaving 11 bases between them. Germline V gene data show CDR1 as SGDLS and CDR2 as YYNGEE. The CDR3 totals 14 residues. CDR3 amino acids: CASSVTDRIETQYF. For the CDR3, the DNA is TGTGCCAGCAGCGTAACCGACAGAATAGAGACCCAGTACTTC. Combining the CDR3 with reference TRBV9 and TRBJ2-5 gives the whole variable domain DSGVTQTPKHLITATGQRVTLRCSPRSGDLSVYWYQQSLDQGLQFLIQYYNGEERAKGNILERFSAQQFPDLHSELNLSSLELGDSALYFCASSVTDRIETQYFGPGTRLLVL.

This chain uses TRBV4-1 with TRBJ1-2; TRBD1 matches at 11 bases. V gave up 4 bases and J gave up 4 bases; unmatched junction bases: 5. This CDR3 region has 15 residues. The V gene's germline CDR1 is MGHRA and CDR2 YSYEKL. The CDR3 DNA reads TGCGCCAGCAGCCGGACAGGGGGCTCTTTCTATGGCTACACCTTC. This encodes CASSRTGGSFYGYTF.

About this clone: The sample holds other DNA sequences that translate to the same CDR3. J is TRBJ2-2 and V is TRBV7-2; 7 bases fit TRBD1. CDR3 size: 15 residues. The trim removed 3 bases at V and 1 base at J, leaving 2 bases unmatched. Looked up from germline, CDR1 is SGHTA and CDR2 is FQGNSA. The CDR3 DNA reads TGTGCCAGCAGCTTGAGGACAGGGAACACCGGGGAGCTGTTTTTT. Translation: CASSLRTGNTGELFF.

The V and J genes are TRBV7-9 and TRBJ2-3, with 8 bases identical to TRBD1. The CDR3 spans 13 residues. Per germline, CDR1 SEHNR and CDR2 FQNEAQ (reference sequence). Trimming cost V 4 bases and J 3 bases; bases outside gene matches: 0. The chain's CDR3 is CASSWDRTDTQYF. CDR3 sequence (DNA): TGTGCCAGCAGCTGGGACAGGACAGATACGCAGTATTTT.

The chain joins TRBV9 to TRBJ2-1; D may be TRBD1 (6 bases). The CDR3 contains 17 residues. V lost 0 bases and J 0 bases, leaving 13 bases between the germline ends. Germline values: CDR1 SGDLS, CDR2 YYNGEE. The CDR3 sequence is CASSVDVDRRSYNEQFF. CDR3 DNA sequence: TGTGCCAGCAGCGTAGACGTCGACAGGCGCTCCTACAATGAGCAGTTCTTC.

The chain employs TRBV25-1 and TRBJ2-3; D may be TRBD1 (6 bases). This CDR3 has 15 amino acids. The germline gives CDR1 MGHDK, CDR2 SYGVNS. Between the trimmed V and J ends, which lost 8 bases and 4 bases, there was a span of 19 bases. CDR3 in DNA: TGTGCCAGCGCGGACAGTCGTCGTCCTTCAGATACGCAGTATTTT. Translated, it gives CASADSRRPSDTQYF.

The chain couples TRBV30 to TRBJ2-7; D is perhaps TRBD2 (5 bases). Per germline, CDR1 GTSNPN and CDR2 SVGIG (reference sequence). The germline V and J ends were trimmed by 7 bases and 3 bases, with 16 bases remaining between them. The CDR3 is 13 residues long. CDR3 in DNA: TGTGCCTTGTTGGACTCCGACGTCTACGAGCAGTACTTC. Translating it yields CALLDSDVYEQYF. The full variable domain, in which reference TRBV30 and TRBJ2-7 provide the parts outside the CDR3, is SQTIHQWPATLVQPVGSPLSLECTVEGTSNPNLYWYRQAAGRGLQLLFYSVGIGQISSEVPQNLSASRPQDRQFILSSKKLLLSDSGFYLCALLDSDVYEQYFGPGTRLTVT.

This rearrangement joins TRBV28 to TRBJ1-4; D unclear. Germline-derived CDR1 and CDR2 are MDHEN and SYDVKM. The length of the CDR3 is 16 residues. With 6 bases removed from V and 0 bases from J, the gap between germline ends came to 14 bases. The CDR3 spells CASSLEGKSTNEKLFF. As DNA, the CDR3 is TGTGCCAGCAGCCTTGAAGGGAAATCAACTAATGAAAAACTGTTTTTT.

This clone was detected only a few times. The chain is built from TRBV5-3 and TRBJ2-5; TRBD2 agrees at 8 bases. TRBV5-3 is reported as an ORF; its role is uncertain. The trim removed 4 bases at V and 1 base at J, leaving 24 bases unmatched. The CDR3 consists of 21 residues. CDR3 DNA: TGTGCCAGAAGCCTGGTAAGGGGGATCCCGGGACTAGGTTATATCCAAGAGACCCAGTACTTC. Translating it yields CARSLVRGIPGLGYIQETQYF.

The chain combines TRBV27 with TRBJ1-1, with no clear D. The V end lost 2 bases, the J end lost 7 bases, and 17 bases lay between the germline ends. Per germline, CDR1 MNHEY and CDR2 SMNVEV (reference sequence). The CDR3 covers 15 residues. CDR3 amino acids: CASSLEEEARDEAFF. CDR3 in DNA: TGTGCCAGCAGTTTAGAGGAAGAGGCACGGGATGAAGCTTTCTTT.

This clone was seen only once. The chain combines TRBV6-5 with TRBJ2-1; TRBD1 aligns across 9 bases. The CDR3 runs to 14 residues. V lost 6 bases and J lost 6; bases outside the gene matches: 6. Per the germline V gene, CDR1 is MNHEY and CDR2 is SVGAGI. CDR3 in DNA: TGTGCCAGCAGAAGGACAGGGGCCGGCAATGAGCAGTTCTTC. Translated, it gives CASRRTGAGNEQFF.

This clone occurred a few times. The chain is built from TRBV5-1 and TRBJ1-1, with TRBD1 matching 10 bases. Germline-derived CDR1 and CDR2 are SGHRS and YFSETQ. The CDR3 covers 16 residues. The ends lost 4 bases at V and 0 bases at J; junction bases unmatched: 6. The CDR3 sequence is CASSKDRGGMNTEAFF. The DNA for the CDR3 is TGCGCCAGCAGCAAGGACAGGGGGGGAATGAACACTGAAGCTTTCTTT.

The rearrangement uses TRBV5-1 and TRBJ2-7; no clear D gene. The CDR3 covers 14 residues. Trimming removed 0 bases at V and 6 bases at J, with 13 bases between. Looked up from germline, CDR1 is SGHRS and CDR2 is YFSETQ. The DNA for the CDR3 is TGCGCCAGCAGCTTGGTTTCGGCCCCGCGCGAGCAGTACTTC. Its protein is CASSLVSAPREQYF.

The gene calls are TRBV28 and TRBJ1-5; unclear D gene. The V and J ends lost 7 bases and 0 bases respectively, with 10 bases between them. Germline V gene lookup returns CDR1 MDHEN and CDR2 SYDVKM. The CDR3 covers 14 residues. CDR3 protein: CASTTSYSNQPQHF. The CDR3 region has the DNA TGTGCCAGCACGACCAGTTATAGCAATCAGCCCCAGCATTTT.

This clone is categorized as medium-sized. This chain links TRBV6-5 with TRBJ1-2; TRBD1 agrees at 7 bases. Germline CDR1 and CDR2: MNHEY and SVGAGI. The CDR3 covers 13 residues. V shed 7 bases, J shed 4 bases, and the junction held 6 bases outside the gene matches. The CDR3 DNA is TGTGCCAGCATATCGACAGGGTCCTATGGCTACACCTTC. It is translated as CASISTGSYGYTF.

J is TRBJ1-1 and V is TRBV29-1; maybe TRBD1 (5 bases). V lost 4 bases to trimming and J lost 2 bases, with 14 bases between them. The CDR3 contains 14 residues. Germline CDR1 and CDR2: SQVTM and ANQGSEA. The CDR3 loop is CSVGGEGRNTEAFF. The CDR3 region has the DNA TGCAGCGTTGGGGGAGAGGGGAGAAACACTGAAGCTTTCTTT.

The V and J genes are TRBV5-4 and TRBJ1-1; D ambiguous. The CDR3 is 14 amino acids. The V gene's germline CDR1 is SGHNT and CDR2 YYREEE (reference sequence). The V gene lost 0 bases and the J gene lost 4 bases, with 10 bases spanning the gap. CDR3 residues: CASSLVREATEAFF. DNA for the CDR3: TGTGCCAGCAGCTTGGTAAGGGAGGCCACTGAAGCTTTCTTT.

This clone was counted between two and nine times. The chain couples TRBV6-5 to TRBJ1-2; a weak D match, TRBD1 (6 bases). CDR1 is MNHEY, CDR2 SVGAGI, per germline. V lost 11 bases, J lost 3 bases, and 13 bases lay in between. There are 12 residues in the CDR3. CDR3 sequence reads: CAGSQGDYGYTF. CDR3 bases: TGTGCCGGATCACAGGGCGACTATGGCTACACCTTC.

The chain joins TRBV5-6 to TRBJ2-3; D assignment may be TRBD1 or TRBD2 (5 bases each). Germline V gene sequence: CDR1 SGHDT, CDR2 YYEEEE. V lost 0 bases to trimming and J lost 2 bases, with 16 bases between them. The CDR3 contains 17 residues. The CDR3 loop reads CASSLDVYGTDTDTQYF. The CDR3 DNA reads as TGTGCCAGCAGCTTGGACGTTTACGGGACCGACACAGATACGCAGTATTTT. Drawing the rest from reference TRBV5-6 and TRBJ2-3, the complete variable domain is DAGVTQSPTHLIKTRGQQVTLRCSPKSGHDTVSWYQQALGQGPQFIFQYYEEEERQRGNFPDRFSGHQFPNYSSELNVNALLLGDSALYLCASSLDVYGTDTDTQYFGPGTRLTVL.

The J gene is TRBJ2-7, the V gene TRBV30, with D unresolved. Between the trimmed V and J ends, which lost 3 bases and 3 bases, there was a span of 12 bases. This CDR3 is built from 13 residues. Germline-derived CDR1 and CDR2 are GTSNPN and SVGIG (reference sequence). CDR3 coding DNA: TGTGCCTGGAGCGCTACGGTTATCTACGAGCAGTACTTC. Its protein product is CAWSATVIYEQYF.

This clone was counted only a few times. The chain couples TRBV27 to TRBJ2-3; D tentatively fits TRBD1 or TRBD2 (5 bases each). Germline V gives CDR1 MNHEY, CDR2 SMNVEV (reference sequence). V dropped 5 bases and J dropped 8 bases, with 20 bases sitting between them. This CDR3 spans 15 amino acids. The CDR3 reads CASSPLERGRSTQYF. In DNA, the CDR3 is TGTGCCAGCAGTCCCTTGGAGAGGGGCCGCTCTACGCAGTATTTT.

J is TRBJ1-2 and V is TRBV6-1; no clear D. This CDR3 has 13 residues. The germline V and J ends were trimmed by 0 bases and 4 bases, with 6 bases remaining between them. Germline V CDR1 and CDR2: MNHNS, SASEGT. The CDR3 DNA is TGTGCCAGCAGTGAAGCACGGAGCTATGGCTACACCTTC. Translated, it gives CASSEARSYGYTF.